The following is a T cell receptor (beta chain) sequence with its context. Healthy and HIV-negative, the adult donors had no recent acute infections or vaccinations. This entry comes from a study of shared clonotypes between healthy human individuals. Study-level information: Contributing individuals were two females and a few males aged 18 to 49. For every donor, three CD4 naive, three CD4 memory, two CD8 naive and one CD8 memory plates were used.

Libraries were prepared by immunoSEQ multiplex PCR; TCRdb keeps only in-frame clonotypes and omits some of them. The sample records about 1.4 million clones, over 95% being singletons. This CDR3 has 14 amino acids. V dropped 5 bases and J dropped 1 base, with 13 bases sitting between them. CDR1 is SGDLS, CDR2 YYNGEE, per germline. This TCR was sampled from a man aged 25 to 45 in good health. The rearrangement joins TRBV9 to TRBJ2-7; possible D gene TRBD2, 5 bases. The sequenced material came from naive CD4+ T cells sorted from blood. The subset here: CD45RA+ positively selected. The CDR3 loop is CASSEGLRSYEQYF. The CDR3 DNA reads TGTGCCAGCAGTGAGGGATTACGGTCCTACGAGCAGTACTTC.